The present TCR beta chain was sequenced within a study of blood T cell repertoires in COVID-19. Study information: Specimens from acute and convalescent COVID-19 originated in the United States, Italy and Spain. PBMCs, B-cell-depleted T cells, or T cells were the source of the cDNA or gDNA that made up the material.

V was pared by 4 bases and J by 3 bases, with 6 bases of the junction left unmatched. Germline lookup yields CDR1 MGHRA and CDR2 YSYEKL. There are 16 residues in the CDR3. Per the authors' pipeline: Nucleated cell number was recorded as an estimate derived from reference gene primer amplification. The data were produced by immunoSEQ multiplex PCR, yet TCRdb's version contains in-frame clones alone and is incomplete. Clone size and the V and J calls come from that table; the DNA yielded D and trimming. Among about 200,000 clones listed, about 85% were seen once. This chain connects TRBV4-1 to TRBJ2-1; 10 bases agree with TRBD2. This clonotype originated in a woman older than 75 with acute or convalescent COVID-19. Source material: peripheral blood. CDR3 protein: CASSPGTSVDYNEQFF. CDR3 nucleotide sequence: TGCGCCAGCAGCCCTGGGACTAGCGTCGACTACAATGAGCAGTTCTTC.